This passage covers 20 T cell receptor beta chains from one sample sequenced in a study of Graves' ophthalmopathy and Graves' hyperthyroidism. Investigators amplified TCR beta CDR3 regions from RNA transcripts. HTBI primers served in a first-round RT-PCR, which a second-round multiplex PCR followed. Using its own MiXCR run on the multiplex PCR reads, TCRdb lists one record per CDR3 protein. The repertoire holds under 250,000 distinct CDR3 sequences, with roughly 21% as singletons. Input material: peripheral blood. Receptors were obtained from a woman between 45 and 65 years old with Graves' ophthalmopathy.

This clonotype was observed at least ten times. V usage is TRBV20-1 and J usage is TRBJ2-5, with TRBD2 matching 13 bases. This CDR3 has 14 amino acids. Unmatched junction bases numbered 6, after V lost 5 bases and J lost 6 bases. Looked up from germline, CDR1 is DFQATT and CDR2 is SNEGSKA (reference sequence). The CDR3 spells CSAPTSGRAQTQYF. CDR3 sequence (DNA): TGCAGTGCTCCCACTAGCGGGAGGGCCCAGACCCAGTACTTC.

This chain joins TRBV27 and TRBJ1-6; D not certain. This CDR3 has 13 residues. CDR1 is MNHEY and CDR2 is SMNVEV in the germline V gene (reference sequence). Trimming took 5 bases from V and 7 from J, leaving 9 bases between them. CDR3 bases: TGTGCCAGCAGTCCAACGAAGAATTCACCCCTCCACTTT. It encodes CASSPTKNSPLHF.

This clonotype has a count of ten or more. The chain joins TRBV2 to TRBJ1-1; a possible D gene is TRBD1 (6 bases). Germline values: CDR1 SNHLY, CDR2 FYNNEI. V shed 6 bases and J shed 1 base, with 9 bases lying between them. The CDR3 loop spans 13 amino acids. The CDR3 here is CASRSQGNTEAFF. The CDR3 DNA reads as TGTGCCAGCAGATCACAGGGGAACACTGAAGCTTTCTTT.

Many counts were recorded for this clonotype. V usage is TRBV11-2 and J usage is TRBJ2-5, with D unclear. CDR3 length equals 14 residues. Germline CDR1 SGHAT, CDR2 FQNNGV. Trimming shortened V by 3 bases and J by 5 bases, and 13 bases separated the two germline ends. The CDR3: CASSLHSSMETQYF. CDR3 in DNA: TGTGCCAGCAGCTTGCACAGCTCAATGGAGACCCAGTACTTC.

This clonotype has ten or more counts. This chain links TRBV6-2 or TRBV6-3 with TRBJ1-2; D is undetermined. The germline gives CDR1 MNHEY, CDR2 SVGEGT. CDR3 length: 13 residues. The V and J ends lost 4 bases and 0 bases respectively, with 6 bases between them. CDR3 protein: CASSSTSNYGYTF. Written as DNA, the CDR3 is TGTGCCAGCAGTTCTACCTCTAACTATGGCTACACCTTC.

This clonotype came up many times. CDR3 loop: CASSPGQGHMNTEAFF. In DNA form, the CDR3 reads TGTGCCAGCTCTCCGGGACAGGGGCACATGAACACTGAAGCTTTCTTT. This chain links TRBV9 with TRBJ1-1; TRBD1 matches 10 bases. V dropped 7 bases and J dropped 0; count of bases not matched to a gene: 9. Germline V lookup: CDR1 SGDLS, CDR2 YYNGEE. The CDR3 is made up of 16 amino acids. The full variable domain, in which reference TRBV9 and TRBJ1-1 provide the parts outside the CDR3, is DSGVTQTPKHLITATGQRVTLRCSPRSGDLSVYWYQQSLDQGLQFLIQYYNGEERAKGNILERFSAQQFPDLHSELNLSSLELGDSALYFCASSPGQGHMNTEAFFGQGTRLTVV.

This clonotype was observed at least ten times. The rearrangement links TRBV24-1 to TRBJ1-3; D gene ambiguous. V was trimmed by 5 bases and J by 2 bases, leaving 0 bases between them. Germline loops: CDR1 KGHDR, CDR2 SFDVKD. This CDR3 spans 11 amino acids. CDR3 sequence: CATSAGNTIYF. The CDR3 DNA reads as TGTGCCACCAGTGCTGGAAACACCATATATTTT.

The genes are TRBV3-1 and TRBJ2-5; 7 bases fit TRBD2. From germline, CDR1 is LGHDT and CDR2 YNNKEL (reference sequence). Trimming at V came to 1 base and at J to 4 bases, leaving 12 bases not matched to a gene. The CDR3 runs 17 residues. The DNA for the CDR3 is TGTGCCAGCAGCCAAGGCCCCACAGCGGGACGACGAGAGACCCAGTACTTC. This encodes CASSQGPTAGRRETQYF.

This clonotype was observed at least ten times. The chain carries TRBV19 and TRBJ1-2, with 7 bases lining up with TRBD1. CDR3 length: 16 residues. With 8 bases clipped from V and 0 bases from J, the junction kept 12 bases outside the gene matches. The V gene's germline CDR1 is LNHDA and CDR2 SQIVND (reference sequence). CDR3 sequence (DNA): TGTGCCAGTGCTCAAGCAGGGGGGCCAGCTAACTATGGCTACACCTTC. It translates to CASAQAGGPANYGYTF.

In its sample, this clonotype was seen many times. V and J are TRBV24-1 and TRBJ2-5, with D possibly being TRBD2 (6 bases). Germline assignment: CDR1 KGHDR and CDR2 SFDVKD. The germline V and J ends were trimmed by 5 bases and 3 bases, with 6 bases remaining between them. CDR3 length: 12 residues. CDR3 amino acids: CATSAGEETQYF. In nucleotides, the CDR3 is TGTGCCACCAGTGCGGGGGAAGAGACCCAGTACTTC.

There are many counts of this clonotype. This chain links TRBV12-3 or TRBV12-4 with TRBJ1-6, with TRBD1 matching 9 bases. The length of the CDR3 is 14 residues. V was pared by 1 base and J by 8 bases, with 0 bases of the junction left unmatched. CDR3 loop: CASSLGTGDSPLHF. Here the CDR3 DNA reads TGTGCCAGCAGTTTAGGGACAGGGGATTCACCCCTCCACTTT.

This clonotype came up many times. CDR3: CASSPGTEYQETQYF. The CDR3, as DNA: TGTGCCAGCAGCCCCGGGACAGAGTACCAAGAGACCCAGTACTTC. The chain recombines TRBV5-5 with TRBJ2-5; TRBD1 matches at 7 bases. V lost 4 bases and J lost 0; bases outside the gene matches: 6. Germline V gives CDR1 SGHKS, CDR2 YYEKEE (reference sequence). The length of the CDR3 is 15 residues.

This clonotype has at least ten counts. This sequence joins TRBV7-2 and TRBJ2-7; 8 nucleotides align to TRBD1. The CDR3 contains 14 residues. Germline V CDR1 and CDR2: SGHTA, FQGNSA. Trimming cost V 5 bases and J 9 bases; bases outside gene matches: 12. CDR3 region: CASSAQGQGNPQYF. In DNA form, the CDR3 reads TGTGCCAGCAGCGCACAAGGACAGGGAAACCCGCAGTACTTC. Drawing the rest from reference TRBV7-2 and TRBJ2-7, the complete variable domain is GAGVSQSPSNKVTEKGKDVELRCDPISGHTALYWYRQSLGQGLEFLIYFQGNSAPDKSGLPSDRFSAERTGGSVSTLTIQRTQQEDSAVYLCASSAQGQGNPQYFGPGTRLTVT.

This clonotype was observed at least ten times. The DNA of the CDR3 is TGTGCCAGTAGAAGGAGGGCGACAGGTTCGGAGACCCAGTACTTC. Residues: CASRRRATGSETQYF. This chain joins TRBV19 and TRBJ2-5; either TRBD1 or TRBD2 may fit D (6 bases each). The V end was cut by 6 bases, the J end by 5 bases, with 19 bases between. This CDR3 has 15 residues. CDR1 is LNHDA, CDR2 SQIVND, per germline (reference sequence).

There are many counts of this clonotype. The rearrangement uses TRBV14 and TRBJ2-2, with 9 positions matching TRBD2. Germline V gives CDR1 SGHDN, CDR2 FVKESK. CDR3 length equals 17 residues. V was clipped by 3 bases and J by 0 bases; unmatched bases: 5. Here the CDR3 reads CASSQTSGLTNTGELFF. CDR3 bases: TGTGCCAGCAGCCAGACTAGCGGATTAACGAACACCGGGGAGCTGTTTTTT.

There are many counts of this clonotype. Here the CDR3 reads CASSGLAGETQYF. CDR3 bases: TGCGCCAGCAGCGGTCTAGCGGGTGAGACCCAGTACTTC. The V call is TRBV5-1, the J call TRBJ2-5; 8 bases map to TRBD2. CDR1 and CDR2 (germline): SGHRS, YFSETQ. The CDR3 sequence is 13 residues long. The trim removed 4 bases at V and 5 bases at J, leaving 4 bases unmatched.

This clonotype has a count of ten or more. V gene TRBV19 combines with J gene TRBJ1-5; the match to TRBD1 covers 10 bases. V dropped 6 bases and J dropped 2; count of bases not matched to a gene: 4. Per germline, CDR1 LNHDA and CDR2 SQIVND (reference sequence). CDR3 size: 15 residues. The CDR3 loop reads CASSGTGAGNQPQHF. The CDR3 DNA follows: TGTGCCAGTAGCGGGACAGGGGCCGGCAATCAGCCCCAGCATTTT.

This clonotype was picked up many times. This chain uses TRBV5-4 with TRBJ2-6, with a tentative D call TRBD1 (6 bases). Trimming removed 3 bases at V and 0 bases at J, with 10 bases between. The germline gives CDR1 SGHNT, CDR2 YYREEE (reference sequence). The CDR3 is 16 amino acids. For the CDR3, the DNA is TGTGCCAGCAGCTCAGGGGTCCACTCTGGGGCCAACGTCCTGACTTTC. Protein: CASSSGVHSGANVLTF.

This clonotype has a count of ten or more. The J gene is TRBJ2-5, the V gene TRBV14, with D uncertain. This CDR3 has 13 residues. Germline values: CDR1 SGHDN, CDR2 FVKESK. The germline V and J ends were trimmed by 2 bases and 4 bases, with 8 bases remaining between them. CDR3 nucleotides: TGTGCCAGCAGCCAACCAACGGGAGAGACCCAGTACTTC. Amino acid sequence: CASSQPTGETQYF.

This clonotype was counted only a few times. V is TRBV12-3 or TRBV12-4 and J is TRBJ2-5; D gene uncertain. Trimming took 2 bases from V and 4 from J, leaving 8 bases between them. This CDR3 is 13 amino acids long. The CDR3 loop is CASSLWARETQYF. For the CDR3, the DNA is TGTGCCAGCAGTTTATGGGCTAGAGAGACCCAGTACTTC.